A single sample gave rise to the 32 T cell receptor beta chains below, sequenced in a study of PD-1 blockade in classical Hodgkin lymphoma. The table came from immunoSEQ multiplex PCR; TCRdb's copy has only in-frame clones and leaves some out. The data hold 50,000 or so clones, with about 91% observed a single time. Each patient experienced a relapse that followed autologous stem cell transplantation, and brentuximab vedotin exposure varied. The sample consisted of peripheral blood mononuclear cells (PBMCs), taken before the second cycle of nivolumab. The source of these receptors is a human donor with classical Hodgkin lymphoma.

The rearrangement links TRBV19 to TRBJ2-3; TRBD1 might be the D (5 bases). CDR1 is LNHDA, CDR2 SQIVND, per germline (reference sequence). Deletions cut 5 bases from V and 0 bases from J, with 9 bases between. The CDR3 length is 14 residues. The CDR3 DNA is TGTGCCAGTAGTCTCCAGGGTAGCACAGATACGCAGTATTTT. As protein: CASSLQGSTDTQYF.

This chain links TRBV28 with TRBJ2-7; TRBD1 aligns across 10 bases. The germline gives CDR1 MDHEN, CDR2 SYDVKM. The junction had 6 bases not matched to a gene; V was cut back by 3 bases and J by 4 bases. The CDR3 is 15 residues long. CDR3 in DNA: TGTGCCAGCAGTTTGGCAGGGACAGGGGCGTACGAGCAGTACTTC. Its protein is CASSLAGTGAYEQYF.

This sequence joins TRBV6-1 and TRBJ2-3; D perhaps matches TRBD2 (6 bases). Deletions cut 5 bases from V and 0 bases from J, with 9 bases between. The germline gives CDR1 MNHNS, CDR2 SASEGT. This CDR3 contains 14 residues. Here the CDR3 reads CASSMGTSTDTQYF. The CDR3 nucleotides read TGTGCCAGCAGTATGGGGACTAGCACAGATACGCAGTATTTT.

The DNA for the CDR3 is TGTGCCAGTACAAGGGGACTAACACACAATGAGCAGTTCTTC. It yields the protein CASTRGLTHNEQFF. The gene calls are TRBV6-5 and TRBJ2-1, with 7 nucleotides matching TRBD2. Trimming at V came to 9 bases and at J to 5 bases, leaving 10 bases not matched to a gene. Germline CDR1 and CDR2: MNHEY and SVGAGI. The CDR3 length is 14 residues.

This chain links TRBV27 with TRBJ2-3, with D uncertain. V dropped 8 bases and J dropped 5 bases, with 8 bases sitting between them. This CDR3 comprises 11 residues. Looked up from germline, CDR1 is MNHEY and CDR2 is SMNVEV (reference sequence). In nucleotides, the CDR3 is TGTGCCAGCCATTTTGGAGATACGCAGTATTTT. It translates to CASHFGDTQYF.

CDR3 region: CASSLGTGTSAWEQYF. CDR3 DNA: TGTGCCAGCAGCTTAGGGACGGGGACTAGCGCTTGGGAGCAGTACTTC. The chain combines TRBV7-2 with TRBJ2-7, with 10 bases lining up with TRBD2. This CDR3 spans 16 amino acids. CDR1 is SGHTA, CDR2 FQGNSA, per germline. Trimming at V came to 1 base and at J to 7 bases, leaving 10 bases not matched to a gene. Together with reference TRBV7-2 and TRBJ2-7, the CDR3 gives the full variable domain: GAGVSQSPSNKVTEKGKDVELRCDPISGHTALYWYRQSLGQGLEFLIYFQGNSAPDKSGLPSDRFSAERTGGSVSTLTIQRTQQEDSAVYLCASSLGTGTSAWEQYFGPGTRLTVT.

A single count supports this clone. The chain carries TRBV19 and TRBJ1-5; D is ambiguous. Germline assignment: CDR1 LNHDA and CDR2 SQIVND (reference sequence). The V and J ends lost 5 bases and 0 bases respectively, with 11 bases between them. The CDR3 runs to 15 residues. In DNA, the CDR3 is TGTGCCAGTAGTTTGAGAAATTATAGCAATCAGCCCCAGCATTTT. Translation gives CASSLRNYSNQPQHF.

CDR3 residues: CASSLRTSGIYNEQFF. CDR3 sequence (DNA): TGTGCCAGCAGCCTCCGGACTAGCGGGATATACAATGAGCAGTTCTTC. The chain uses TRBV13 and TRBJ2-1, with 12 nucleotides matching TRBD2. Germline V gene sequence: CDR1 PRHDT, CDR2 FYEKMQ (reference sequence). CDR3 length: 16 amino acids. The trim removed 5 bases at V and 4 bases at J, leaving 6 bases unmatched.

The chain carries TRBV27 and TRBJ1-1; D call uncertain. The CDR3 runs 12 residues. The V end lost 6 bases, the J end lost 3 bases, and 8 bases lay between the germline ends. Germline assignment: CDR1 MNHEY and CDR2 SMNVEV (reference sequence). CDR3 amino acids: CASSGLDTEAFF. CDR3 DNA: TGTGCCAGCAGCGGACTAGACACTGAAGCTTTCTTT.

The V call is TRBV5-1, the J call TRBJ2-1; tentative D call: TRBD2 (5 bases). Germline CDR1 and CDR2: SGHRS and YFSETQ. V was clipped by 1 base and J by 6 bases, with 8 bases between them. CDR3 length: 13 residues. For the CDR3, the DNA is TGCGCCAGCAGCTTGACTAGTTCCAATGAGCAGTTCTTC. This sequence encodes CASSLTSSNEQFF.

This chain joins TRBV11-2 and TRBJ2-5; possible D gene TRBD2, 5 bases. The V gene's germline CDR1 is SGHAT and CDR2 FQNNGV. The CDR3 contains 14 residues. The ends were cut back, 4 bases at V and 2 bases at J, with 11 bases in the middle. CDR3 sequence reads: CASSSPDWQETQYF. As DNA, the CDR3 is TGTGCCAGCAGCTCCCCGGACTGGCAAGAGACCCAGTACTTC.

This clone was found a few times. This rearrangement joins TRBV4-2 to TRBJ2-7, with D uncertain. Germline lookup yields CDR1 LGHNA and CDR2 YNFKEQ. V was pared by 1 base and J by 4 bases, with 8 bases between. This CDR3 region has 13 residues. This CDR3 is CASSQGVGYEQYF. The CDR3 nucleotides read TGTGCCAGCAGCCAAGGCGTCGGGTACGAGCAGTACTTC.

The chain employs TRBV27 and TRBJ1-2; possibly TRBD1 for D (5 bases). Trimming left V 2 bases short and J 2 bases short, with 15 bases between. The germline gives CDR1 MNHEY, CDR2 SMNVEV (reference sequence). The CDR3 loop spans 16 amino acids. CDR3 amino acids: CASSLNPGLSNYGYTF. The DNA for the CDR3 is TGTGCCAGCAGTTTAAATCCAGGGCTTTCCAACTATGGCTACACCTTC.

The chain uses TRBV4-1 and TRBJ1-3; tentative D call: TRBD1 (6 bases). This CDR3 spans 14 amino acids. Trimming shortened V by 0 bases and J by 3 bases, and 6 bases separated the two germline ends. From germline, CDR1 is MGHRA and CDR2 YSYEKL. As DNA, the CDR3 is TGCGCCAGCAGCCAAGAGACAGGTGGAAACACCATATATTTT. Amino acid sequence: CASSQETGGNTIYF.

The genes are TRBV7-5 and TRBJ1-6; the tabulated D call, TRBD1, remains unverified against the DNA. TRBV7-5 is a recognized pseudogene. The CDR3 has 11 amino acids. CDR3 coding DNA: TGTGCCAGAAGCTCAAATTCACCCCTCCACTTT. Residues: CARSSNSPLHF.

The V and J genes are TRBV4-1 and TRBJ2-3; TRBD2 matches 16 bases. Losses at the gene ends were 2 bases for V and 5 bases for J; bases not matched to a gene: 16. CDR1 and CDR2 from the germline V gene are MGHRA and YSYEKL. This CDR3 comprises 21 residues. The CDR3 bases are TGCGCCAGCAGCCAACCCCCGGGACTAGCGGGAGGGCCGCCCGGGGAAGATACGCAGTATTTT. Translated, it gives CASSQPPGLAGGPPGEDTQYF.

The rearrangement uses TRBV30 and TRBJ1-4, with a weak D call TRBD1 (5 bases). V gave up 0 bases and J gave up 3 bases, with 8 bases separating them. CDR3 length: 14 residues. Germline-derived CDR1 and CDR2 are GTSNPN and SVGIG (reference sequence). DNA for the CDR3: TGTGCCTGGAGTGTGACAGCGCCTAATGAAAAACTGTTTTTT. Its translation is CAWSVTAPNEKLFF.

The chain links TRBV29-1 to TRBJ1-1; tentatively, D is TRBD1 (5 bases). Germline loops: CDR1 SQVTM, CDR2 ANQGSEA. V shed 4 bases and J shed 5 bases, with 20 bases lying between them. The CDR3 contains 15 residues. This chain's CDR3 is CSVGGGGPALTEAFF. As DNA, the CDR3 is TGCAGCGTTGGGGGCGGGGGACCGGCTCTAACTGAAGCTTTCTTT.

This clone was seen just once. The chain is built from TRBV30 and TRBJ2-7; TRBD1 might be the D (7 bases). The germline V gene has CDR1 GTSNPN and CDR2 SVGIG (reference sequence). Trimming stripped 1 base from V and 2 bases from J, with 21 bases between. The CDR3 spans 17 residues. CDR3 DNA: TGTGCCTGGAGTGCAATCCCCTGGGGAGGACAGGCCTACGAGCAGTACTTC. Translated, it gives CAWSAIPWGGQAYEQYF.

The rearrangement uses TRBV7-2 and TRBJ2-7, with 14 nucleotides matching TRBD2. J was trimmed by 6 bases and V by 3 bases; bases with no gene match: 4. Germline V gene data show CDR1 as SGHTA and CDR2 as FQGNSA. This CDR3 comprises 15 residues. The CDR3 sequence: CASSLGLAGAGEQYF. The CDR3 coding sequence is TGTGCCAGCAGCTTGGGACTAGCGGGAGCTGGCGAGCAGTACTTC.

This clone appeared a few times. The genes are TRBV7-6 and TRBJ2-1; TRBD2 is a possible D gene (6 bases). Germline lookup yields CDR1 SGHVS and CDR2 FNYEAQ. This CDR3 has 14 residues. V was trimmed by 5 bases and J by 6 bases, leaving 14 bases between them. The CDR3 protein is CASSHPVTSNEQFF. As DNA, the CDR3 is TGTGCCAGCAGCCACCCGGTGACTAGCAATGAGCAGTTCTTC.

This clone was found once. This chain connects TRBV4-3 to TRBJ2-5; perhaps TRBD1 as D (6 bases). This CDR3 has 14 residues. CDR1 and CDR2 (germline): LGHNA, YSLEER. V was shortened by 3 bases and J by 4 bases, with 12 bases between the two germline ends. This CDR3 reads CASSQTLTGETQYF. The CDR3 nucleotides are TGCGCCAGCAGCCAGACCCTGACAGGAGAGACCCAGTACTTC.

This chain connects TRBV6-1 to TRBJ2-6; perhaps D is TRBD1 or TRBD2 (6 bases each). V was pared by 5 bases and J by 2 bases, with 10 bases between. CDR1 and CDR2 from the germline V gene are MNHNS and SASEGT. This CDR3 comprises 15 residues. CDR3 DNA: TGTGCCAGCAGTTTAGGGGGGACTGGGGCCAACGTCCTGACTTTC. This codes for CASSLGGTGANVLTF.

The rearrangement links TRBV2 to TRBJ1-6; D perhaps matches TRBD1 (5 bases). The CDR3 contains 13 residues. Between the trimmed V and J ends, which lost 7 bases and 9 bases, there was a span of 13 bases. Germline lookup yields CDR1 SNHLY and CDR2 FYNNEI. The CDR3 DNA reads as TGTGCCAGCACTGCAGGGCTTAGTTCACCCCTCCACTTT. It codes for CASTAGLSSPLHF.

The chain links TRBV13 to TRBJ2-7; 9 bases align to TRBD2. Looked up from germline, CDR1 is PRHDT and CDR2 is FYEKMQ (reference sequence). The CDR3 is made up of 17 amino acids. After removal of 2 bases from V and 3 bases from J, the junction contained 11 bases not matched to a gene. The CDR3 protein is CASSLKGAGGFLYEQYF. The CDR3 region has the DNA TGTGCCAGCAGCTTAAAGGGAGCGGGAGGCTTTCTCTACGAGCAGTACTTC.

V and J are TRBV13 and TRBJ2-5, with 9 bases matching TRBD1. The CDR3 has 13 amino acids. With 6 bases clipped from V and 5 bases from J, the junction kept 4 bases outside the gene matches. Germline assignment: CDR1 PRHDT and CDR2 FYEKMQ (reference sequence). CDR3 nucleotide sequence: TGTGCCAGCAGAACAGGGGGCTGGGAGACCCAGTACTTC. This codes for CASRTGGWETQYF. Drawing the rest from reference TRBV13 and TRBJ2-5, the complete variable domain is AAGVIQSPRHLIKEKRETATLKCYPIPRHDTVYWYQQGPGQDPQFLISFYEKMQSDKGSIPDRFSAQQFSDYHSELNMSSLELGDSALYFCASRTGGWETQYFGPGTRLLVL.

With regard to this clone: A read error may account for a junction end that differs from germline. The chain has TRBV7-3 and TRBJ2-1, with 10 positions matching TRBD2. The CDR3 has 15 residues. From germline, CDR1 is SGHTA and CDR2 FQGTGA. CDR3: CASSLKRGGYNEQFF. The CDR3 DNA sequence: TGCGCCAGCAGCCTCAAGCGGGGGGGCTACAATGAGCAGTTCTTC.

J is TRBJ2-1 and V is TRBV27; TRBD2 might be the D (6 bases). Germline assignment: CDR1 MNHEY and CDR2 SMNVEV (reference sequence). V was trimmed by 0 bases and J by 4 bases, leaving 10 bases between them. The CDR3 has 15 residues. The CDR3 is CASSLSGGFYNEQFF. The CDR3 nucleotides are TGTGCCAGCAGTTTATCTGGAGGGTTTTACAATGAGCAGTTCTTC.

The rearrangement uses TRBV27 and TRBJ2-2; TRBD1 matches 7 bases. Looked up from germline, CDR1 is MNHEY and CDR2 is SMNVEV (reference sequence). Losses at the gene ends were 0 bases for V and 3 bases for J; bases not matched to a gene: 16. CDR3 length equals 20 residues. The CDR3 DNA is TGTGCCAGCAGTTTATCTAGTTTAATTATGAGGGGGCAATACACCGGGGAGCTGTTTTTT. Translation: CASSLSSLIMRGQYTGELFF.

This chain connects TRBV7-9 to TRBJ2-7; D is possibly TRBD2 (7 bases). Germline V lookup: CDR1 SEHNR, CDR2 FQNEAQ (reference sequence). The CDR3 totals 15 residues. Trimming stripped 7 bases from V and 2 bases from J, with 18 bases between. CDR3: CASTDEGEGPYEQYF. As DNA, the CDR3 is TGTGCCAGCACCGATGAGGGGGAGGGCCCCTACGAGCAGTACTTC.

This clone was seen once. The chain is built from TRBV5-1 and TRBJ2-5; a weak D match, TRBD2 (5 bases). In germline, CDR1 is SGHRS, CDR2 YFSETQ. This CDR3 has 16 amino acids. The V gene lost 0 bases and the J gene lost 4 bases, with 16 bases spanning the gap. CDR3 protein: CASSLALLGNRETQYF. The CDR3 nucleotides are TGCGCCAGCAGCTTGGCACTACTAGGGAATCGAGAGACCCAGTACTTC. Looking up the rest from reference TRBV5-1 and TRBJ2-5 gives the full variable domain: KAGVTQTPRYLIKTRGQQVTLSCSPISGHRSVSWYQQTPGQGLQFLFEYFSETQRNKGNFPGRFSGRQFSNSRSEMNVSTLELGDSALYLCASSLALLGNRETQYFGPGTRLLVL.

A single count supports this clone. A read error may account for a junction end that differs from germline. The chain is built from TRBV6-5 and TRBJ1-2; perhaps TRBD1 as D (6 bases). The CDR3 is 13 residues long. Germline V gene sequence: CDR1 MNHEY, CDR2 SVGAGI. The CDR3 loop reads CTSTTTGNLGYTF. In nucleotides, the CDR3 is TGTACCAGCACCACAACAGGGAACTTGGGCTACACCTTC.